These T cell receptor beta chains were read from a single sample in a study of shared clonotypes between healthy human individuals. Libraries were prepared by immunoSEQ multiplex PCR; TCRdb keeps only in-frame clonotypes and omits some of them. In the table there are approximately 2.1 million clones, roughly 93% of which are singletons. The sequenced material came from naive CD4+ T cells from PBMCs. The receptors were gathered from a man between 18 and 35 years old in good health. Some clones in this sample may be carry-over from other donors' samples. The CDR3 runs from the conserved cysteine through the conserved F or W. Each record gives: V gene, J gene, CDR3 length, clone size, D gene, CDR3 protein, CDR3 DNA. A D gene is named only where the DNA matches it firmly. Expanded clones are given a class, and other clones once, few, many or no size at all.

TRBV6-6,TRBJ1-4,15,-,TRBD1,CASSYPDRAGEKLFF,TGTGCCAGCAGTTATCCTGACAGGGCTGGTGAAAAACTGTTTTTT
TRBV7-2,TRBJ2-2,15,-,TRBD1,CASSLQGAGTGELFF,TGTGCCAGCAGCTTACAGGGGGCGGGGACCGGGGAGCTGTTTTTT
TRBV6-6,TRBJ2-3,14,-,-,CASNGWGATDTQYF,TGTGCCAGCAATGGTTGGGGTGCCACAGATACGCAGTATTTT
TRBV25-1,TRBJ2-7,14,-,-,CASSELSSPYEQYF,TGTGCCAGCAGTGAATTGAGCAGCCCCTACGAGCAGTACTTC
TRBV14,TRBJ2-1,14,-,-,CASSQWGSYNEQFF,TGTGCCAGCAGCCAATGGGGCTCCTACAATGAGCAGTTCTTC
TRBV7-3,TRBJ2-7,16,-,-,CASSLAHTSAAYEQYF,TGTGCCAGCAGCTTAGCCCATACTAGTGCGGCCTACGAGCAGTACTTC
TRBV18,TRBJ2-2,12,-,-,CASSLSTGELFF,TGTGCCAGCTCCCTCTCTACCGGGGAGCTGTTTTTT
TRBV10-3,TRBJ1-5,15,few,TRBD1,CAISPGTASNQPQHF,TGTGCCATCAGCCCAGGGACAGCTAGCAATCAGCCCCAGCATTTT
TRBV6-5,TRBJ2-6,15,-,-,CASSIGSSGANVLTF,TGTGCCAGCAGTATAGGGAGCTCTGGGGCCAACGTCCTGACTTTC
TRBV4-2,TRBJ2-3,18,once,TRBD2,CASSQGQTGTSLTDTQYF,TGTGCCAGCAGCCAAGGACAAACCGGGACTAGCCTCACAGATACGCAGTATTTT
TRBV5-6,TRBJ2-5,14,-,-,CASSLGLAQETQYF,TGTGCCAGCAGCTTGGGACTGGCCCAAGAGACCCAGTACTTC
TRBV11-2,TRBJ1-1,14,-,-,CASSPGGMNTEAFF,TGTGCCAGCAGCCCCGGGGGCATGAACACTGAAGCTTTCTTT
TRBV19,TRBJ2-1,18,once,TRBD2,CASSPKMFERESYNEQFF,TGTGCCAGTAGTCCCAAAATGTTCGAGCGGGAGTCATACAATGAGCAGTTCTTC
TRBV4-1,TRBJ2-3,15,-,-,CASSQSLASTDTQYF,TGCGCCAGCAGCCAATCCCTAGCGAGCACAGATACGCAGTATTTT
TRBV19,TRBJ2-7,13,-,-,CASSLGRTYEQYF,TGTGCCAGTAGTCTAGGCCGGACCTACGAGCAGTACTTC
TRBV28,TRBJ1-3,15,-,TRBD1,CASSLPGQGTDTIYF,TGTGCCAGCAGTCTACCGGGACAAGGGACAGACACCATATATTTT
TRBV6-5,TRBJ1-1,15,-,-,CASSSSGWGNTEAFF,TGTGCCAGCAGTTCCTCAGGGTGGGGGAACACTGAAGCTTTCTTT
TRBV5-1,TRBJ2-7,15,-,-,CASSTILQGAYEQYF,TGCGCCAGCAGCACAATACTACAGGGCGCCTACGAGCAGTACTTC
TRBV6-6,TRBJ1-2,13,-,-,CASRYEVNYGYTF,TGTGCCAGCAGATATGAAGTTAACTATGGCTACACCTTC
TRBV10-3,TRBJ1-5,16,-,TRBD1,CAISDNTGGSNQPQHF,TGTGCCATCAGCGATAATACAGGGGGCAGCAATCAGCCCCAGCATTTT
TRBV7-3,TRBJ2-1,17,-,-,CASSLQPVGTSYNEQFF,TGTGCCAGCAGCTTACAACCCGTGGGTACGTCCTACAATGAGCAGTTCTTC
TRBV19,TRBJ1-5,14,few,-,CASSIQISNQPQHF,TGTGCCAGTAGTATACAGATTAGCAATCAGCCCCAGCATTTT
TRBV27,TRBJ2-1,14,-,-,CASRYNGPVNEQFF,TGTGCCAGCAGGTACAATGGACCCGTCAATGAGCAGTTCTTC
TRBV5-1,TRBJ2-3,15,-,-,CASSGGSSSTDTQYF,TGCGCCAGCAGCGGCGGTTCCTCTAGCACAGATACGCAGTATTTT
TRBV5-1,TRBJ2-7,17,-,-,CASSPDLYPGAPYEQYF,TGCGCCAGCAGCCCGGACCTTTATCCAGGGGCCCCCTACGAGCAGTACTTC
TRBV5-1,TRBJ2-3,15,-,TRBD1,CASSLRRGTGDTQYF,TGCGCCAGCAGCTTAAGGAGGGGGACAGGAGATACGCAGTATTTT
TRBV7-8,TRBJ1-1,15,-,TRBD1,CASSTRQGLNTEAFF,TGTGCCAGCAGCACCCGACAGGGATTGAACACTGAAGCTTTCTTT
TRBV6-1,TRBJ2-5,14,-,-,CASSEGLRDETQYF,TGTGCCAGCAGTGAAGGTTTGAGGGATGAGACCCAGTACTTC
TRBV5-1,TRBJ2-2,15,-,-,CASSLNSRGTGELFF,TGCGCCAGCAGCTTGAATAGCCGAGGCACCGGGGAGCTGTTTTTT
TRBV30,TRBJ2-7,15,-,-,CAWAVGRDHRYEQYF,TGTGCCTGGGCCGTAGGCAGGGACCACCGCTACGAGCAGTACTTC
TRBV28,TRBJ1-4,15,-,TRBD1,CASSSQGQRGEKLFF,TGTGCCAGCAGTTCCCAGGGACAGAGGGGGGAAAAACTGTTTTTT
TRBV7-8,TRBJ1-5,14,-,-,CASSPARGRGPQHF,TGTGCCAGCAGCCCGGCGCGGGGGCGAGGGCCCCAGCATTTT
TRBV5-1,TRBJ2-1,15,-,-,CASSLAVGAGHPQFF,TGCGCCAGCAGCTTGGCCGTTGGGGCGGGACACCCGCAGTTCTTC
TRBV5-1,TRBJ2-7,16,-,-,CASSLTYGAAAYEQYF,TGCGCCAGCAGCCTGACCTACGGGGCGGCGGCGTACGAGCAGTACTTC
TRBV28,TRBJ2-2,17,-,TRBD2,CASSPSPWTSSTGELFF,TGTGCCAGCAGTCCAAGTCCTTGGACTAGCAGCACCGGGGAGCTGTTTTTT
TRBV29-1,TRBJ1-5,13,-,-,CSALLEGNQPQHF,TGCAGCGCCCTTCTGGAGGGGAATCAGCCCCAGCATTTT
TRBV14,TRBJ2-5,15,-,TRBD2,CASSPRLAGVETQYF,TGTGCCAGCAGCCCCAGACTAGCGGGAGTGGAGACCCAGTACTTC
TRBV4-1,TRBJ1-2,16,-,-,CASSQDPSTPNYGYTF,TGCGCCAGCAGCCAAGACCCCTCGACACCTAACTATGGCTACACCTTC
TRBV15,TRBJ2-5,13,once,-,CATSIPHQETQYF,TGTGCCACCAGCATCCCGCACCAAGAGACCCAGTACTTC
TRBV6-5,TRBJ2-6,15,-,-,CASSPGGSGANVLTF,TGTGCCAGCAGCCCCGGGGGCTCTGGGGCCAACGTCCTGACTTTC
TRBV6-6,TRBJ2-2,13,-,-,CASSPPNTGELFF,TGTGCCAGCAGTCCTCCGAACACCGGGGAGCTGTTTTTT
TRBV11-2,TRBJ2-7,15,-,TRBD2,CASSLVLAGTYEQYF,TGTGCCAGCAGCTTAGTACTAGCGGGAACCTACGAGCAGTACTTC
TRBV20-1,TRBJ2-7,11,-,-,CSARAGTEQYF,TGCAGTGCTAGAGCGGGGACCGAGCAGTACTTC
TRBV30,TRBJ1-2,13,few,TRBD1,CAWSEGQGYGYTF,TGTGCCTGGAGTGAAGGACAGGGGTATGGCTACACCTTC
TRBV7-3,TRBJ2-7,15,-,-,CASSLGLSGYYEQYF,TGTGCCAGCAGCTTGGGACTGTCAGGGTACTACGAGCAGTACTTC
TRBV28,TRBJ2-1,14,-,-,CATKEQPRDNEQFF,TGTGCCACCAAAGAACAGCCTCGGGACAATGAGCAGTTCTTC